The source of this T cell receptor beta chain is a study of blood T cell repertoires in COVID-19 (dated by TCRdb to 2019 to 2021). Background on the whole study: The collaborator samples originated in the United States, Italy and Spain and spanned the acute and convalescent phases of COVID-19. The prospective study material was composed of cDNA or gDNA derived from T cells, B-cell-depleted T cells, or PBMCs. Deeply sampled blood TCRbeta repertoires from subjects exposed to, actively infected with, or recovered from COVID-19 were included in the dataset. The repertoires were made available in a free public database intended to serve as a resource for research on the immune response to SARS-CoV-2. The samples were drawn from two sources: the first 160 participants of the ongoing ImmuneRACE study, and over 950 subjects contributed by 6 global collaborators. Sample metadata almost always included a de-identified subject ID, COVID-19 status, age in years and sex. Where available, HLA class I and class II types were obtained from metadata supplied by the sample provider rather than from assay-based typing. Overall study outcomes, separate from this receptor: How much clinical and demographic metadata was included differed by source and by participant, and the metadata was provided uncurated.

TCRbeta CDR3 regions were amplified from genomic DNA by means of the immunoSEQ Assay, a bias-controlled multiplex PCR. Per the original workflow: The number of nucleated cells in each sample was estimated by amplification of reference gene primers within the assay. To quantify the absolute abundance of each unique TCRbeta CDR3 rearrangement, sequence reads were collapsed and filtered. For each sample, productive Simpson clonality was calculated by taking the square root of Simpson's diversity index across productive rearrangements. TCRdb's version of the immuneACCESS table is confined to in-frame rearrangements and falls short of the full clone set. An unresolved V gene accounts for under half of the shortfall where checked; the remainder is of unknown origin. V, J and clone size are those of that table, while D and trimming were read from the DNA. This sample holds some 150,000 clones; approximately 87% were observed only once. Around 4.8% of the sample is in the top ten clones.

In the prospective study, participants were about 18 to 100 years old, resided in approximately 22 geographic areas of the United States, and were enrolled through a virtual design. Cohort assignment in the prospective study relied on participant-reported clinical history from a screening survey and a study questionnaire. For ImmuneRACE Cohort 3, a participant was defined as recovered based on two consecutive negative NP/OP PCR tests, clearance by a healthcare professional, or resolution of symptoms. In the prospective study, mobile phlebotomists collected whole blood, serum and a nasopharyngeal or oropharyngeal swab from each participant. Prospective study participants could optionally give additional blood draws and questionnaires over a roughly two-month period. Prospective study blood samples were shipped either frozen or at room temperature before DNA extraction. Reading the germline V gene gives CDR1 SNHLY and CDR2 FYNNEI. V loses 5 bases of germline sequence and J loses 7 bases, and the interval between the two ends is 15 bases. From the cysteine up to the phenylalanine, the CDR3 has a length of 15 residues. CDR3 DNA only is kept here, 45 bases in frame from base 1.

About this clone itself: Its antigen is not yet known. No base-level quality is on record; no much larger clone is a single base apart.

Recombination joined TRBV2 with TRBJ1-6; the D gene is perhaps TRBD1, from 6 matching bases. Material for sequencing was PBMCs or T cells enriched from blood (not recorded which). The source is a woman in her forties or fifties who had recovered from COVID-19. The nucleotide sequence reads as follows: TGTGCCAGCAGTCGGACAGCCAGCGTGAATTCACCCCTCCACTTT. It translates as CASSRTASVNSPLHF.